This T cell receptor (beta chain) derives from a study of control samples from healthy donors and cancer patients. Assay: immunoSEQ multiplex PCR; the TCRdb copy retains only in-frame clones and omits some. This sample has about 79,000 clones, with 80% to 95% found just once. The CDR3 is 15 residues long. CDR1 is SEHNR and CDR2 is FQNEAQ in the germline V gene (reference sequence). Notes on this clone: The junction departs from the called germline gene at one end, perhaps through a read error. This specimen includes other DNA sequences encoding the same CDR3.

The sequence was obtained from a woman in her 40s with lung cancer. The sequenced sample consisted of PBMCs. V and J are TRBV7-9 and TRBJ1-1; TRBD1 is a possible D gene (6 bases). CDR3 nucleotide sequence: TGTGCCAGCAGCCCCCGCCGACAGGTGAACACTGAAGCCTTCTTT. Translated: CASSPRRQVNTEAFF.